This passage covers 9 T cell receptor beta chains from one sample sequenced in a study of blood T cell repertoires in COVID-19 (dated by TCRdb to 2019 to 2021). Libraries were built with the immunoSEQ multiplex PCR assay. The clones in this table, taken by TCRdb from immuneACCESS, are in-frame only. Not every clone is retained; where verified, under half of the shortfall comes from an unresolved V gene, and the cause of the rest is unknown. The sample table holds about 140,000 clones, of which 85% to 90% were seen once. The top ten clones comprise approximately 11% of the sample. The specimen sequenced was peripheral blood. The receptors were gathered from a woman of 80 years or more with acute or convalescent COVID-19.

The chain employs TRBV4-1 and TRBJ2-1, with 9 bases fitting TRBD1. The CDR3 has 20 amino acids. The ends lost 0 bases at V and 4 bases at J; junction bases unmatched: 16. Germline loops: CDR1 MGHRA, CDR2 YSYEKL. The CDR3 reads CASSQERDRVGGRGYNEQFF. As DNA, the CDR3 is TGCGCCAGCAGCCAAGAACGGGACAGGGTGGGTGGTAGGGGATACAATGAGCAGTTCTTC.

The rearrangement joins TRBV29-1 to TRBJ1-2; no firm D call. The V and J ends lost 4 bases and 6 bases respectively, with 15 bases between them. Germline V gene lookup returns CDR1 SQVTM and CDR2 ANQGSEA. This CDR3 has 13 residues. CDR3: CSVGAQPKDGYTF. The CDR3, as DNA: TGCAGCGTTGGGGCCCAGCCAAAGGATGGCTACACCTTC.

The chain joins TRBV5-5 to TRBJ2-6; D ambiguous. CDR1 is SGHKS and CDR2 is YYEKEE in the germline V gene (reference sequence). The CDR3 runs to 15 residues. Trimming took off 1 base at V and 4 bases at J, with 9 bases between the two ends. This CDR3 is CASSLLLSGANVLTF. CDR3 nucleotide sequence: TGTGCCAGCAGCTTGTTGTTAAGCGGGGCCAACGTCCTGACTTTC.

The J gene is TRBJ1-5, the V gene TRBV6-6; D unresolved. V shed 6 bases and J shed 0 bases, with 6 bases lying between them. The CDR3 is made up of 13 amino acids. In germline, CDR1 is MNHNY, CDR2 SVGAGI (reference sequence). The CDR3 loop reads CASRGYSNQPQHF. CDR3 in DNA: TGTGCCAGCAGGGGCTATAGCAATCAGCCCCAGCATTTT.

In this sample, this clone turned up once. The chain links TRBV5-4 to TRBJ2-7; possibly TRBD2 for D (5 bases). The CDR3 loop spans 15 amino acids. Germline CDR1 SGHNT, CDR2 YYREEE (reference sequence). V lost 0 bases, J lost 5 bases, and 15 bases lay in between. The CDR3 protein is CASSLAARGPNEQYF. CDR3 sequence (DNA): TGTGCCAGCAGCTTGGCAGCGCGCGGGCCTAACGAGCAGTACTTC.

The J gene is TRBJ1-1, the V gene TRBV9; the D gene is possibly TRBD1 (5 bases). V was trimmed by 2 bases and J by 1 base, leaving 9 bases between them. Per the germline V gene, CDR1 is SGDLS and CDR2 is YYNGEE. The CDR3 loop spans 14 amino acids. The CDR3 spells CASSVIQANTEAFF. The CDR3 DNA sequence: TGTGCCAGCAGCGTCATACAGGCGAACACTGAAGCTTTCTTT.

The rearrangement joins TRBV7-9 to TRBJ2-5; 9 positions agree with TRBD1. The CDR3 is 16 residues long. The germline gives CDR1 SEHNR, CDR2 FQNEAQ (reference sequence). The ends lost 5 bases at V and 3 bases at J; junction bases unmatched: 10. CDR3: CASSQQGAGLEETQYF. CDR3 in DNA: TGTGCCAGCAGCCAACAGGGGGCTGGCTTGGAAGAGACCCAGTACTTC.

V is TRBV18 and J is TRBJ1-2; 9 bases line up with TRBD1. V lost 4 bases, J lost 6 bases, and 3 bases stayed unmatched. CDR3 length: 13 residues. From germline, CDR1 is KGHSH and CDR2 LQKENI. The CDR3 region has the DNA TGTGCCAGCTCACAGCGACAGGGGGATGGCTACACCTTC. Protein: CASSQRQGDGYTF.

This clone was detected once. The gene calls are TRBV30 and TRBJ2-5; weak D call: TRBD1 (5 bases). The germline V gene has CDR1 GTSNPN and CDR2 SVGIG (reference sequence). The CDR3 contains 13 residues. The V end lost 0 bases, the J end lost 5 bases, and 10 bases lay between the germline ends. In nucleotides, the CDR3 is TGTGCCTGGAGTGTACTGGCAGGGGAGACCCAGTACTTC. Encoded protein: CAWSVLAGETQYF.